The clone carrying this T cell receptor beta chain has just a few counts. This record comes from a study of T cells in Graves' hyperthyroidism and ophthalmopathy. The CDR3 length is 13 residues. V gave up 7 bases and J gave up 8 bases, with 15 bases separating them. Germline-derived CDR1 and CDR2 are MDHEN and SYDVKM. RNA transcripts served as the template for amplifying TCR beta CDR3 regions. RT-PCR in the first round (using the HTBI primer set) targeted the TCR CDR3. TCRdb used MiXCR to reprocess the multiplex PCR reads, holding one entry per CDR3 protein. The sample lists roughly 700,000 distinct CDR3 sequences, 17% occurring once.

Sequences were obtained from blood. The receptor was isolated from a man in his fifties or sixties with Graves' hyperthyroidism. This chain links TRBV28 with TRBJ2-1; D not certain. CDR3: CASTDPHRDEQFF. DNA for the CDR3: TGTGCCAGCACTGACCCCCACAGAGATGAGCAGTTCTTC.